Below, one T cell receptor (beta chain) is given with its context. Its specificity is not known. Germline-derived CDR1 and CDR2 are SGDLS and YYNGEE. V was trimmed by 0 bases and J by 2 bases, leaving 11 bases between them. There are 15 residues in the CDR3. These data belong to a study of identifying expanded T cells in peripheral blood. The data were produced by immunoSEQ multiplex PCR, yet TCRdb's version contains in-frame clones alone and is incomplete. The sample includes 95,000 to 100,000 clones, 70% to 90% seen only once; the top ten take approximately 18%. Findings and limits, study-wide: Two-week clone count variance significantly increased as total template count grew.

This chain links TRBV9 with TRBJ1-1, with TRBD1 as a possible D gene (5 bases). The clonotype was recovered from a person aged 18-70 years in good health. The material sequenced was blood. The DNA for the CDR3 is TGTGCCAGCAGCGTAGGGGGCAGCACAAACACTGAAGCTTTCTTT. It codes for CASSVGGSTNTEAFF.